Shown below are 32 T cell receptor beta chains from a single sample sequenced in a study of blood T cell repertoires in COVID-19. The data were produced by immunoSEQ multiplex PCR, yet TCRdb's version contains in-frame clones alone and is incomplete. In the table there are 310,000 or so clones, 80% to 90% of which are singletons. The sample consisted of peripheral blood. Source of these receptors: a man aged 30 to 39 with COVID-19, enrolled during active disease.

The CDR3 coding sequence is TGCGCCAGCAGCATCTGGACAGGAGGGGGGAAACTGTTTTTT. It is translated as CASSIWTGGGKLFF. The chain carries TRBV5-1 and TRBJ1-4; the match to TRBD1 covers 7 bases. CDR1 is SGHRS, CDR2 YFSETQ, per germline. With V trimmed by 4 bases and J by 11 bases, 11 bases remained unmatched. CDR3 length: 14 amino acids.

The rearrangement joins TRBV12-5 to TRBJ1-5, with 7 nucleotides matching TRBD1. V was clipped by 1 base and J by 2 bases; unmatched bases: 5. Germline V gene sequence: CDR1 LGHNT, CDR2 FRNRAP. CDR3 length: 16 residues. Written as DNA, the CDR3 is TGTGCTAGTGGTTTGGCCCCCGACAGGGGCAATCAGCCCCAGCATTTT. It yields the protein CASGLAPDRGNQPQHF. Full variable domain (remainder filled in from reference TRBV12-5 and TRBJ1-5): DARVTQTPRHKVTEMGQEVTMRCQPILGHNTVFWYRQTMMQGLELLAYFRNRAPLDDSGMPKDRFSAEMPDATLATLKIQPSEPRDSAVYFCASGLAPDRGNQPQHFGDGTRLSIL.

The DNA for the CDR3 is TGCGCCAGCAGCCAAGCCCAACGGGTGTTCGATACGCAGTATTTT. It translates to CASSQAQRVFDTQYF. The rearrangement links TRBV4-3 to TRBJ2-3, with D unclear. There are 15 residues in the CDR3. Germline CDR1 reads LGHNA; CDR2 reads YSLEER. V was shortened by 1 base and J by 6 bases, with 14 bases between the two germline ends.

In its sample, this clone was seen once. The chain joins TRBV28 to TRBJ2-3; D is undetermined. The V end lost 2 bases, the J end lost 0 bases, and 6 bases lay between the germline ends. Germline lookup yields CDR1 MDHEN and CDR2 SYDVKM. CDR3 length equals 14 residues. For the CDR3, the DNA is TGTGCCAGCAGTTTAGTATCTAGCACAGATACGCAGTATTTT. Translated, it gives CASSLVSSTDTQYF.

This clone came up a few times. The CDR3 spells CASSPRTGPYEQYF. Written as DNA, the CDR3 is TGTGCCAGCAGCCCTCGGACAGGGCCCTACGAGCAGTACTTC. The V and J genes are TRBV14 and TRBJ2-7; TRBD1 aligns across 8 bases. Germline values: CDR1 SGHDN, CDR2 FVKESK. The CDR3 contains 14 residues. With 4 bases clipped from V and 2 bases from J, the junction kept 4 bases outside the gene matches.

This clone has a handful of counts. The chain carries TRBV28 and TRBJ1-4; 8 bases align to TRBD1. The CDR3 sequence is 16 residues long. The V and J ends lost 5 bases and 0 bases, in that order; junction bases with no gene match: 5. Per germline, CDR1 MDHEN and CDR2 SYDVKM. The CDR3 nucleotides are TGTGCCAGCAGTCCAGGGGGCGACACAACTAATGAAAAACTGTTTTTT. As protein: CASSPGGDTTNEKLFF.

The chain combines TRBV29-1 with TRBJ2-7, with a possible D match to TRBD2 (6 bases). This CDR3 comprises 14 residues. The V and J ends lost 4 bases and 1 base respectively, with 14 bases between them. In germline, CDR1 is SQVTM, CDR2 ANQGSEA. The CDR3 DNA sequence: TGCAGCGTTGCCCGGCTTGCGGGGTCCTACGAGCAGTACTTC. Translation gives CSVARLAGSYEQYF.

This clone was seen only once. The chain carries TRBV27 and TRBJ2-7; 8 bases match TRBD1. The V gene end was trimmed by 4 bases and the J gene end by 1 base; junction bases not matched to a gene: 3. CDR1 is MNHEY and CDR2 is SMNVEV in the germline V gene (reference sequence). The CDR3 loop spans 14 amino acids. The CDR3 DNA reads TGTGCCAGCAGTTGGGGGACAGGATCCTACGAGCAGTACTTC. It is translated as CASSWGTGSYEQYF.

The J gene is TRBJ1-2, the V gene TRBV28, with D tentatively TRBD1 (6 bases). Germline V gene data show CDR1 as MDHEN and CDR2 as SYDVKM. The V end lost 4 bases, the J end lost 0 bases, and 21 bases lay between the germline ends. CDR3 length: 18 residues. The CDR3 DNA sequence: TGTGCCAGCAGTTCTCTCCGTTTCAGGGGTAGGCCTAACTATGGCTACACCTTC. Translation gives CASSSLRFRGRPNYGYTF.

The gene calls are TRBV5-1 and TRBJ2-1; 8 bases agree with TRBD1. The CDR3 is made up of 15 amino acids. Germline trimming cut 2 bases from V and 3 bases from J; bases unmatched to any gene: 4. Germline-derived CDR1 and CDR2 are SGHRS and YFSETQ. CDR3 nucleotides: TGCGCCAGCAGCTTCCCGACAGGGGTCTACAATGAGCAGTTCTTC. Translated: CASSFPTGVYNEQFF.

The V and J genes are TRBV7-8 and TRBJ2-7; tentatively, D is TRBD1 (6 bases). Germline CDR1 and CDR2: SGHVS and FQNEAQ. This CDR3 is 14 amino acids long. V was shortened by 5 bases and J by 4 bases, with 15 bases between the two germline ends. The CDR3 nucleotides are TGTGCCAGCAGCCTCTTACAGGGAATTTACGAGCAGTACTTC. It translates to CASSLLQGIYEQYF.

This chain connects TRBV6-5 to TRBJ2-2, with 14 bases that match TRBD2. Germline lookup yields CDR1 MNHEY and CDR2 SVGAGI. The CDR3 loop spans 14 amino acids. The V gene end was trimmed by 8 bases and the J gene end by 6 bases; junction bases not matched to a gene: 2. DNA for the CDR3: TGTGCCAGCCGACTAGCGGGAGGGCCCGGGGAGCTGTTTTTT. The encoded protein is CASRLAGGPGELFF.

This rearrangement joins TRBV19 to TRBJ1-2; TRBD1 is a possible D gene (5 bases). The germline gives CDR1 LNHDA, CDR2 SQIVND (reference sequence). The CDR3 is 14 residues long. V shed 5 bases and J shed 6 bases, with 16 bases lying between them. The CDR3: CASSRAGRHNGYTF. The CDR3 bases are TGTGCCAGTAGTCGGGCAGGGCGCCATAATGGCTACACCTTC.

This clone was recorded a few times. The V call is TRBV7-6, the J call TRBJ2-5; 10 bases align to TRBD2. The CDR3 covers 18 residues. Germline CDR1 is SGHVS and CDR2 is FNYEAQ. Trimming at V came to 0 bases and at J to 1 base, leaving 8 bases not matched to a gene. CDR3 loop: CASSLALRTSGFQETQYF. CDR3 sequence (DNA): TGTGCCAGCAGCTTAGCGCTCAGGACTAGCGGATTCCAAGAGACCCAGTACTTC. The full variable domain, its missing parts supplied by reference TRBV7-6 and TRBJ2-5, is GAGVSQSPRYKVTKRGQDVALRCDPISGHVSLYWYRQALGQGPEFLTYFNYEAQQDKSGLPNDRFSAERPEGSISTLTIQRTEQRDSAMYRCASSLALRTSGFQETQYFGPGTRLLVL.

The V call is TRBV7-2, the J call TRBJ1-1; no definite D call. Between the trimmed V and J ends, which lost 4 bases and 4 bases, there was a span of 7 bases. The CDR3 extends over 12 amino acids. Germline CDR1 and CDR2: SGHTA and FQGNSA. This CDR3 reads CASSYRGTEAFF. DNA of the CDR3: TGTGCCAGCAGCTATCGAGGCACTGAAGCTTTCTTT.

The rearrangement joins TRBV6-5 to TRBJ2-5, with TRBD1 identical over 8 bases. V was pared by 6 bases and J by 5 bases, with 8 bases of the junction left unmatched. The length of the CDR3 is 14 residues. Germline-derived CDR1 and CDR2 are MNHEY and SVGAGI. The CDR3 protein is CASSASRGLETQYF. For the CDR3, the DNA is TGTGCCAGCAGCGCAAGCAGGGGGCTTGAGACCCAGTACTTC.

The rearrangement uses TRBV2 and TRBJ2-7; 10 bases fit TRBD1. Trimming at V came to 6 bases and at J to 6 bases, leaving 14 bases not matched to a gene. The V gene's germline CDR1 is SNHLY and CDR2 FYNNEI. CDR3 size: 16 residues. CDR3: CASSRLSGTGVGEQYF. CDR3 sequence (DNA): TGTGCCAGCAGCAGATTGTCCGGGACAGGGGTCGGCGAGCAGTACTTC.

V gene TRBV7-7 combines with J gene TRBJ2-7; 9 nucleotides align to TRBD1. The CDR3 has 14 residues. Unmatched junction bases numbered 2, after V lost 5 bases and J lost 0 bases. Per the germline V gene, CDR1 is SSHAT and CDR2 is FNYEAQ (reference sequence). CDR3 loop: CASSRDRVSYEQYF. In DNA, the CDR3 is TGTGCCAGCAGCCGGGACAGGGTCTCCTACGAGCAGTACTTC. Full variable domain (rest looked up from reference TRBV7-7 and TRBJ2-7): GAGVSQSPRYKVTKRGQDVTLRCDPISSHATLYWYQQALGQGPEFLTYFNYEAQPDKSGLPSDRFSAERPEGSISTLTIQRTEQRDSAMYRCASSRDRVSYEQYFGPGTRLTVT.

The J gene is TRBJ2-1, the V gene TRBV18; 8 bases are a match to TRBD2. Germline loops: CDR1 KGHSH, CDR2 LQKENI. V lost 0 bases, J lost 3 bases, and 4 bases stayed unmatched. This CDR3 region has 16 residues. The CDR3 spells CASSPPGLGVYNEQFF. DNA for the CDR3: TGTGCCAGCTCACCACCGGGACTAGGGGTCTACAATGAGCAGTTCTTC.

The V and J genes are TRBV19 and TRBJ2-1; D is ambiguous. The CDR3 sequence is 15 residues long. V was pared by 3 bases and J by 8 bases, with 17 bases between. Looked up from germline, CDR1 is LNHDA and CDR2 is SQIVND (reference sequence). CDR3 in DNA: TGTGCCAGTAGTATGACCCATTCTCTAGTCGATGAGCAGTTCTTC. As protein: CASSMTHSLVDEQFF.

The chain joins TRBV5-4 to TRBJ1-2; 7 bases line up with TRBD1. The CDR3 runs to 13 residues. Germline CDR1 SGHNT, CDR2 YYREEE (reference sequence). The J segment lost 2 bases and the V segment lost 7 bases, leaving 5 bases of the junction unmatched. The CDR3 DNA reads as TGTGCCAGCGGCGAGGGGGCGAACTATGGCTACACCTTC. Amino acids: CASGEGANYGYTF.

V usage is TRBV7-2 and J usage is TRBJ1-3, with D perhaps TRBD1 (6 bases). CDR1 is SGHTA and CDR2 is FQGNSA in the germline V gene. This CDR3 spans 17 amino acids. Trimming cost V 0 bases and J 1 base, with 13 bases left between them. For the CDR3, the DNA is TGTGCCAGCAGCTTAGCCGGGACACCTCTTTCTGGAAACACCATATATTTT. This gives the protein CASSLAGTPLSGNTIYF.

This chain joins TRBV6-5 and TRBJ1-3; D is perhaps TRBD1 (6 bases). The germline V gene has CDR1 MNHEY and CDR2 SVGAGI. V was trimmed by 5 bases and J by 4 bases, leaving 12 bases between them. The CDR3 runs 14 residues. This CDR3 is CASSHRVTGNTIYF. CDR3 in DNA: TGTGCCAGCAGTCACAGGGTCACCGGAAACACCATATATTTT.

This chain links TRBV24-1 with TRBJ2-3, with D unclear. CDR3 length: 15 residues. Germline CDR1 KGHDR, CDR2 SFDVKD. The V end was cut by 12 bases, the J end by 0 bases, with 18 bases between. The CDR3 sequence is CASSTASDSTDTQYF. In nucleotides, the CDR3 is TGTGCCTCTTCCACGGCCAGCGATAGCACAGATACGCAGTATTTT.

The rearrangement links TRBV10-3 to TRBJ2-5; D is undetermined. Trimming took off 0 bases at V and 0 bases at J, with 8 bases between the two ends. This CDR3 has 15 residues. The germline V gene has CDR1 ENHRY and CDR2 SYGVKD. The DNA of the CDR3 is TGTGCCATCAGTGAGTCGCGACACTACCAAGAGACCCAGTACTTC. Translation gives CAISESRHYQETQYF.

The chain joins TRBV7-2 to TRBJ2-1, with TRBD2 identical over 8 bases. CDR3 length equals 15 residues. Germline loops: CDR1 SGHTA, CDR2 FQGNSA. The V and J ends lost 1 base and 3 bases, in that order; junction bases with no gene match: 2. The CDR3 DNA reads TGTGCCAGCAGCTTAGTCACTAGCGGCTACAATGAGCAGTTCTTC. This codes for CASSLVTSGYNEQFF.

This clone showed up just a few times. This chain links TRBV6-5 with TRBJ2-1, with TRBD2 identical over 8 bases. The CDR3 consists of 15 residues. The J segment lost 1 base and the V segment lost 6 bases, leaving 5 bases of the junction unmatched. Germline V gene sequence: CDR1 MNHEY, CDR2 SVGAGI. Here the CDR3 DNA reads TGTGCCAGCAGACCAACTAGCGGATCCTACAATGAGCAGTTCTTC. Its protein is CASRPTSGSYNEQFF.

The gene calls are TRBV15 and TRBJ2-1; no clear D gene. The CDR3 length is 20 residues. Germline V gives CDR1 LNHNV, CDR2 YYDKDF (reference sequence). V was trimmed by 4 bases and J by 0 bases, leaving 25 bases between them. CDR3 sequence reads: CATSTRIGTSRSYSYNEQFF. Written as DNA, the CDR3 is TGTGCCACCAGCACCAGAATAGGTACATCGAGGTCCTACTCCTACAATGAGCAGTTCTTC.

This clone appeared once. This rearrangement joins TRBV3-1 (or the pseudogene TRBV3-2) to TRBJ2-4, with TRBD2 as a possible D gene (5 bases). This CDR3 spans 11 amino acids. The V gene's germline CDR1 is LGHDT and CDR2 YNNKEL (reference sequence). The V end lost 1 base, the J end lost 15 bases, and 10 bases lay between the germline ends. The DNA for the CDR3 is TGTGCCAGCAGCCAAGGGAGCGGTTGGTACTTC. It specifies CASSQGSGWYF.

The chain has TRBV6-5 and TRBJ2-1; 10 nucleotides agree with TRBD2. The germline CDR1 and CDR2 sequences are MNHEY and SVGAGI. The J segment lost 0 bases and the V segment lost 7 bases, leaving 3 bases of the junction unmatched. This CDR3 is 15 amino acids long. This CDR3 is CASNIAGGSYNEQFF. CDR3 in DNA: TGTGCCAGCAACATAGCGGGAGGCTCCTACAATGAGCAGTTCTTC.

This chain connects TRBV18 to TRBJ2-6; D is undetermined. Trimming removed 4 bases at V and 2 bases at J, with 9 bases between. Germline V gene data show CDR1 as KGHSH and CDR2 as LQKENI. The CDR3 spans 15 residues. The CDR3 nucleotides are TGTGCCAGCTCACTTCAAGGAGCTGGGGCCAACGTCCTGACTTTC. Protein: CASSLQGAGANVLTF.

In its sample, this clone was seen once. The chain combines TRBV21-1 with TRBJ2-5; TRBD1 is the table's D call, not checked against the DNA. TRBV21-1 represents a pseudogene. The CDR3 has 13 residues. CDR3 bases: TGTGCCAGCAGCAGGACAGGGGAAGAGACCCAGTACTTC. This sequence encodes CASSRTGEETQYF.